Detailed here is one T cell receptor (beta chain). The antigen it binds to is not known. No base quality information exists; no much larger clone differs at one position. These data are taken from a study of T cells after yellow fever vaccination (dated by TCRdb to the late 2010s). Some background on the complete study: Libraries from fractions with low cell numbers were prepared with the SMART-Seq v4 Ultra Low Input RNA kit. Two healthy male donors, one aged 18 to 29 and one aged 30 to 40 years, made up the cohort. To follow T-cell clones before and after both primary and booster YFV17D yellow fever vaccination, bulk TCR alpha and beta repertoires underwent longitudinal sequencing. Bulk PBMC replicates and cell subsets were isolated from blood drawn at multiple timepoints before and after both primary and secondary immunization. Paper-wide results and their limitations: Because abundant contaminating clonotypes from the bulk population could be contained in FACS-sorted repertoires, computational filtering was required. A small share of clonotypes was detected in both CD4 and CD8 compartments, with the overlap likely arising from convergent recombination. After the booster, most clones that had expanded after primary vaccination were detected again (about 97% of CD4 and around 88% of CD8), suggesting broad maintenance of memory. Because only a couple of donors were included in the study, the extent to which the findings can be generalized is limited. The secondary T-cell response was weaker than the primary response but faster, peaking on day 5 instead of day 15.

The CDR3 has 14 amino acids, counting the end cysteine and phenylalanine. The kept DNA is CDR3 alone, 42 bases in frame from the first base. CDR1 and CDR2 are read off the germline V gene as SQVTM and ANQGSEA. V loses 7 bases of germline sequence and J loses 5 bases, and the interval between the two ends is 20 bases. TCR cDNA was made using 5'RACE template switching, a step that added a universal primer site and unique molecular identifiers. Priming of cDNA synthesis was performed from both the TCR alpha and TCR beta constant segments. Libraries were amplified in two PCR steps, with sample barcodes and sequencing adapters added in the second step. Sequencing of the libraries was done on either Illumina HiSeq 2500 (2x100 bp) or NovaSeq (2x150 bp). The paper's processing steps were these. Demultiplexing of reads and collapsing into UMI consensus sequences were performed with MIGEC, and V(D)J alignment was carried out with MiXCR. Vaccine-responding clonotypes were identified with edgeR using replicate PBMC samples, with FDR below 0.01 and a log2 fold change above 5 up to day 15 being required. Bulk clonotypes were assigned CD4 or CD8 identity according to which sequenced CD4 or CD8 repertoire held them at higher abundance. TCRdb ran its own pipeline on the public reads, namely fastp trimming at Q25 and MiXCR clone calling, and kept in-frame beta chains. Entries that share a CDR3 protein sequence are merged under the most common genes and DNA. The V and J calls come from TCRdb's annotation, not from the publication. For this sample the table gives around 180,000 distinct CDR3 sequences, of which about 6% were detected only once. The top ten constitute just under 3% of the sample.

This sample's treatment or condition label indicates: live attenuated yellow fever vaccine strain. PBMCs were isolated from peripheral blood using a standard Ficoll-Paque protocol. Dynabeads CD4 and CD8 positive selection kits were used to isolate CD4 and CD8 T-cell fractions. TriZol was used to extract RNA from bulk PBMCs, from CD4 and CD8 fractions, and from dextramer-positive and dextramer-negative fractions. The rearranged chain carries TRBV29-1 and TRBJ1-1, and perhaps TRBD1 as D gene, on 6 matching bases. The starting material was CD4+ T cells sorted from PBMCs, obtained on the day of the first yellow fever vaccination. The TCR comes from a man between 18 and 29 years old who received the YFV17D yellow fever vaccine. The CDR3 is CSGRKNRVGTEAFF. The bases read TGCAGCGGGAGGAAGAACAGGGTCGGAACTGAAGCTTTCTTT.